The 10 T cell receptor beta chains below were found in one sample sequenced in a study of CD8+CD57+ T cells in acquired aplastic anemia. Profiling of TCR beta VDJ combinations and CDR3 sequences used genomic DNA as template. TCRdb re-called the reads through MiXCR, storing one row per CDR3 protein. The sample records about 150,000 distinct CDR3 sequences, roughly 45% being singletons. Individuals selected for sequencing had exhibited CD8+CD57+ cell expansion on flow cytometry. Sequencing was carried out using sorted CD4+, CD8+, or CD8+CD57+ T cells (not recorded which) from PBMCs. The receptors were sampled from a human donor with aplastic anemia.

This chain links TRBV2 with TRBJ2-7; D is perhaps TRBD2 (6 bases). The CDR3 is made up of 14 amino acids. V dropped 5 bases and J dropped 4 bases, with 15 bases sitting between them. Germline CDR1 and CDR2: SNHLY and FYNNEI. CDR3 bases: TGTGCCAGCAGTTCGACTAGTTTCACTTACGAGCAGTACTTC. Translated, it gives CASSSTSFTYEQYF.

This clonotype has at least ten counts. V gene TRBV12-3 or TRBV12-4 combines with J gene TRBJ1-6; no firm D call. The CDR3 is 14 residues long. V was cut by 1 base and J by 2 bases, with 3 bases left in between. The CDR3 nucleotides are TGTGCCAGCAGTTTAGAAGCCTATAATTCACCCCTCCACTTT. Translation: CASSLEAYNSPLHF.

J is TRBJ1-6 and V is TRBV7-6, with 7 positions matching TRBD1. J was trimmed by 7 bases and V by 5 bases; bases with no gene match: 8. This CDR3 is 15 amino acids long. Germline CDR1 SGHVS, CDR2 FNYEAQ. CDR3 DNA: TGTGCCAGCAGCACAGGACAGGCCTGGAATTCACCCCTCCACTTT. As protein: CASSTGQAWNSPLHF.

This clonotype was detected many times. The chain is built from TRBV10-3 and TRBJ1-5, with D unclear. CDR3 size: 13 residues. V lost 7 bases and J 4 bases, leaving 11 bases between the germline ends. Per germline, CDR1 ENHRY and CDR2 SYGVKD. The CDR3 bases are TGTGCCATCAAACGTTCCCCGAATCAGCCCCAGCATTTT. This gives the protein CAIKRSPNQPQHF.

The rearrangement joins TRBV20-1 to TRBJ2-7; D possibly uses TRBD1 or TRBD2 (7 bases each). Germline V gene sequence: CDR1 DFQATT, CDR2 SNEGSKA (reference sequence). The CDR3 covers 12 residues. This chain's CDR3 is CSAGQGDYGQYV. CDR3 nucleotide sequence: TGCAGTGCTGGTCAGGGGGACTACGGGCAGTACGTC.

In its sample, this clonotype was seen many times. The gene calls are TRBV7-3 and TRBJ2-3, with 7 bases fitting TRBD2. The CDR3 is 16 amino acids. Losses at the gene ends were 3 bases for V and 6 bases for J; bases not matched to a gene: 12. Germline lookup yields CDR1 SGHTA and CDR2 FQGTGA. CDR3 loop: CASSFSSGPPSDTQYF. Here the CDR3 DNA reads TGTGCCAGCAGCTTTTCTAGCGGTCCCCCCTCGGATACGCAGTATTTT.

As DNA, the CDR3 is TGTGCCAGCTCACCACGAAATTTGGCAGGGCGACCATCCTACGAGCAGTACGTC. It translates to CASSPRNLAGRPSYEQYV. The V call is TRBV7-3, the J call TRBJ2-7; tentatively, D is TRBD1 (5 bases). Per the germline V gene, CDR1 is SGHTA and CDR2 is FQGTGA. Deletions cut 8 bases from V and 1 base from J, with 27 bases between. This CDR3 contains 18 residues.

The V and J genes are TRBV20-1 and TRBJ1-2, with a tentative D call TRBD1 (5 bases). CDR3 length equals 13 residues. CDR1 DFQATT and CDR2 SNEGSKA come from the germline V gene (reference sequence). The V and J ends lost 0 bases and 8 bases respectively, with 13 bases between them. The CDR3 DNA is TGCAGTGCTAGAGATCGGTACAGGCGGGGCTACACCTTC. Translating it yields CSARDRYRRGYTF.

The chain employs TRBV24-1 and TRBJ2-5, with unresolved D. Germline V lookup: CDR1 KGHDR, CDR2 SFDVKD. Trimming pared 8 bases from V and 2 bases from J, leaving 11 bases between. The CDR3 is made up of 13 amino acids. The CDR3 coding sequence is TGTGCCACCAACTTCGGTAGTCAAGAGACCCAGTACTTC. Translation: CATNFGSQETQYF.

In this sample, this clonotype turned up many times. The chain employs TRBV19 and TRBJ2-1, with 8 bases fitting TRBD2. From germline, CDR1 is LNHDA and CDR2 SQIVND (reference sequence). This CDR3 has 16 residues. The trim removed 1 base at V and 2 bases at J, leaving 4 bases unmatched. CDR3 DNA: TGTGCCAGTAGTATAGTGGGAGCGGGAGCCTACAATGAGCAGTTCTTC. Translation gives CASSIVGAGAYNEQFF.